The 8 T cell receptor beta chains below all came from one sample that was sequenced in a study of blood T cell repertoires in COVID-19. This table comes from immunoSEQ multiplex PCR, and its TCRdb copy is limited to in-frame clones, with some not included. The table includes 200,000 to 250,000 clones, more than 70% detected once. Sequencing was performed on PBMCs or T cells enriched from blood (not recorded which). Receptors were obtained from a man between 25 and 39 years old with acute COVID-19.

This rearrangement joins TRBV6-5 to TRBJ1-5; D is uncertain. Trimming took off 4 bases at V and 4 bases at J, with 11 bases between the two ends. Germline CDR1 is MNHEY and CDR2 is SVGAGI. The CDR3 has 14 residues. The DNA for the CDR3 is TGTGCCAGCAGTTGGGCGGGAGCAAATCAGCCCCAGCATTTT. The encoded protein is CASSWAGANQPQHF.

The V gene is TRBV19, the J gene TRBJ2-7; a weak D match, TRBD1 (5 bases). V dropped 2 bases and J dropped 5 bases, with 10 bases sitting between them. Germline V gene lookup returns CDR1 LNHDA and CDR2 SQIVND (reference sequence). The CDR3 consists of 13 residues. CDR3 sequence: CASSIRQGDEQYF. CDR3 nucleotides: TGTGCCAGTAGTATAAGGCAGGGCGACGAGCAGTACTTC.

The V gene is TRBV9, the J gene TRBJ1-1; 12 bases agree with TRBD1. Germline assignment: CDR1 SGDLS and CDR2 YYNGEE. V shed 4 bases, J shed 7 bases, and the junction held 11 bases outside the gene matches. The CDR3 loop spans 16 amino acids. DNA for the CDR3: TGTGCCAGCAGCTTCGGGACAGGGGGCTATGGGGATGAAGCTTTCTTT. Its protein is CASSFGTGGYGDEAFF.

The J gene is TRBJ2-2, the V gene TRBV2; the D gene is possibly TRBD1 (5 bases). The germline V gene encodes CDR1 SNHLY and CDR2 FYNNEI. The CDR3 sequence is 14 residues long. The V end was cut by 5 bases, the J end by 0 bases, with 7 bases between. The CDR3 DNA reads TGTGCCAGCAGTTACAGGACGAACACCGGGGAGCTGTTTTTT. Translated, it gives CASSYRTNTGELFF.

The CDR3 DNA follows: TGTGCCAGCAGCCAAGAATTGTCAAGTGTGCGGTATAATTCACCCCTCCACTTT. Amino acids: CASSQELSSVRYNSPLHF. The rearrangement joins TRBV3-1 (or the pseudogene TRBV3-2) to TRBJ1-6; D is ambiguous. Trimming removed 0 bases at V and 4 bases at J, with 16 bases between. This CDR3 spans 18 amino acids. CDR1 and CDR2 (germline): LGHDT, YNNKEL (reference sequence).

The chain recombines TRBV7-3 with TRBJ2-1; 9 bases are shared with TRBD1. Trimming removed 1 base from V and 4 bases from J; junction bases left unmatched: 5. Germline loops: CDR1 SGHTA, CDR2 FQGTGA. The CDR3 has 16 residues. The CDR3 DNA reads as TGTGCCAGCAGCTTAAGGGGGACAGGGCCGTACAATGAGCAGTTCTTC. It yields the protein CASSLRGTGPYNEQFF.

The CDR3 protein is CAISESVYSLMNTEAFF. The CDR3 region has the DNA TGTGCCATCAGTGAGTCCGTCTACTCACTAATGAACACTGAAGCTTTCTTT. The V gene is TRBV10-3, the J gene TRBJ1-1; D ambiguous. There are 17 residues in the CDR3. V lost 0 bases and J lost 0, with 14 bases in between. Germline CDR1 reads ENHRY; CDR2 reads SYGVKD.

The chain joins TRBV3-1 (or the pseudogene TRBV3-2) to TRBJ2-2; TRBD1 agrees at 7 bases. CDR1 LGHDT and CDR2 YNNKEL come from the germline V gene (reference sequence). The V gene end was trimmed by 8 bases and the J gene end by 4 bases; junction bases not matched to a gene: 7. CDR3 size: 14 residues. DNA for the CDR3: TGTGCCAGCCGAGACAGGGCTCTCACCGGGGAGCTGTTTTTT. This sequence encodes CASRDRALTGELFF.